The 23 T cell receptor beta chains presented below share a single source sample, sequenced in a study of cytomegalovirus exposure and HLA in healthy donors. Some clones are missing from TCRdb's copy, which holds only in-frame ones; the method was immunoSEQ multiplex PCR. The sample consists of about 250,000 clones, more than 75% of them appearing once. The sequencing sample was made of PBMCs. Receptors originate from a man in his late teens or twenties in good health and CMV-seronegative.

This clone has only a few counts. Here the CDR3 DNA reads TGTGCCAGCAGCTTTGCGCGGTATAGCAATCAGCCCCAGCATTTT. It codes for CASSFARYSNQPQHF. This sequence joins TRBV12-1 and TRBJ1-5. TRBV12-1 constitutes a pseudogene. This CDR3 contains 15 residues.

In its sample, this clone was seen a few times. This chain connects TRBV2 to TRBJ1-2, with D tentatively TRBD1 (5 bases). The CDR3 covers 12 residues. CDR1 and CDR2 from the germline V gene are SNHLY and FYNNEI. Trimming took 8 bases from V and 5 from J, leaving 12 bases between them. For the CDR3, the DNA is TGTGCCAGCGGGAGGGGAAGTTATGGCTACACCTTC. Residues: CASGRGSYGYTF.

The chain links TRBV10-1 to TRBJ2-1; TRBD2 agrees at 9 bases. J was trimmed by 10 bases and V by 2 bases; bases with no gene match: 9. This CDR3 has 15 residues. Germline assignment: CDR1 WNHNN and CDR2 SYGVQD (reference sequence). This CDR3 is CASSERAGGPGEQFF. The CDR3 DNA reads TGCGCCAGCAGTGAGCGCGCGGGGGGGCCGGGAGAGCAGTTCTTC.

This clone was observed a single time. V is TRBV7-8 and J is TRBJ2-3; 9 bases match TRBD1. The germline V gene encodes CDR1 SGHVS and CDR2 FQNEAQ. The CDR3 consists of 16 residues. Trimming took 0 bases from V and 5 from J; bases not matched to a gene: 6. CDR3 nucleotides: TGTGCCAGCAGCTTAGCCAAACAGGGGGCAAGAGATACGCAGTATTTT. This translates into CASSLAKQGARDTQYF.

CDR3 coding DNA: TGTGCCAGCAGGAAAAACAGGAACACTGAAGCTTTCTTT. This codes for CASRKNRNTEAFF. The J gene is TRBJ1-1, the V gene TRBV27; D is undetermined. The V end lost 6 bases, the J end lost 1 base, and 9 bases lay between the germline ends. Germline V gene lookup returns CDR1 MNHEY and CDR2 SMNVEV (reference sequence). The CDR3 runs to 13 residues.

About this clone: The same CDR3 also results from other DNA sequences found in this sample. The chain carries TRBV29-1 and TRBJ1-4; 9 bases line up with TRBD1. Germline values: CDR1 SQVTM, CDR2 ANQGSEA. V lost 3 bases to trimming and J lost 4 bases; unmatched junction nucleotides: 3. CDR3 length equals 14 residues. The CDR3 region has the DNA TGCAGCGTTGACTCGGGACAGGGTAATGAAAAACTGTTTTTT. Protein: CSVDSGQGNEKLFF.

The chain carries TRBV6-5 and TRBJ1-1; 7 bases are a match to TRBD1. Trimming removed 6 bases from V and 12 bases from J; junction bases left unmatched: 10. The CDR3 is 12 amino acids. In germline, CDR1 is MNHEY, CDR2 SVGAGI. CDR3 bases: TGTGCCAGCAGCAACAGGGGAGGACGGTCTTTCTTT. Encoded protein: CASSNRGGRSFF.

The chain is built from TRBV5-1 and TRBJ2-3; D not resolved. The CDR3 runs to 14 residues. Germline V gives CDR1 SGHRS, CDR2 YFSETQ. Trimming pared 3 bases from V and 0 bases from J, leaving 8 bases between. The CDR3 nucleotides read TGCGCCAGCAGCTCAACTACTAGCACAGATACGCAGTATTTT. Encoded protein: CASSSTTSTDTQYF.

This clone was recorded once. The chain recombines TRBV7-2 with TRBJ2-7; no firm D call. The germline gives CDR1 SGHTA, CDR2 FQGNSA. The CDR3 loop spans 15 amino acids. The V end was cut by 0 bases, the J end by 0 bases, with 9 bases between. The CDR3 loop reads CASSLALVSSYEQYF. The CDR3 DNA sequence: TGTGCCAGCAGCTTAGCCCTCGTGAGCTCCTACGAGCAGTACTTC.

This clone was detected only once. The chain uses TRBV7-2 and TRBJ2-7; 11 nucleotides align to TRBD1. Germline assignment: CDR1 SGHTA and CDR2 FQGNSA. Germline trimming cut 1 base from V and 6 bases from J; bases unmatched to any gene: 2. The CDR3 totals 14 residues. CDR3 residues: CASSLVGTGGEQYF. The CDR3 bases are TGTGCCAGCAGCTTAGTAGGGACAGGGGGCGAGCAGTACTTC. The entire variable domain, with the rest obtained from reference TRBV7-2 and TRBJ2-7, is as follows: GAGVSQSPSNKVTEKGKDVELRCDPISGHTALYWYRQSLGQGLEFLIYFQGNSAPDKSGLPSDRFSAERTGGSVSTLTIQRTQQEDSAVYLCASSLVGTGGEQYFGPGTRLTVT.

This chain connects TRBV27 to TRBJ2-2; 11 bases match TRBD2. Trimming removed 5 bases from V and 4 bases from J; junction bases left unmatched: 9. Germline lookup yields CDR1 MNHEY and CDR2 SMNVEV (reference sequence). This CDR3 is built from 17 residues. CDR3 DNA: TGTGCCAGCAGTCGATTAGCGGGGGGGCGAGGCACCGGGGAGCTGTTTTTT. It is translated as CASSRLAGGRGTGELFF.

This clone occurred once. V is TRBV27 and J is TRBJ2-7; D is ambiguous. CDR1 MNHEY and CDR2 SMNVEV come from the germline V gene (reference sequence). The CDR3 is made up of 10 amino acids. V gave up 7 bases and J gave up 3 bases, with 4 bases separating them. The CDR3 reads CASTYYEQYF. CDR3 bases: TGTGCCAGCACCTACTACGAGCAGTACTTC.

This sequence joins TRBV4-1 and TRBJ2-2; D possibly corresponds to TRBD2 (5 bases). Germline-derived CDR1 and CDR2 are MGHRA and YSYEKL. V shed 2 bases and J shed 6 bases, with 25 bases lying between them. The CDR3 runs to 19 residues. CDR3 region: CASSQPPLKAAGESGELFF. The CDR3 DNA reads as TGCGCCAGCAGCCAACCACCATTAAAAGCGGCAGGAGAGTCCGGGGAGCTGTTTTTT.

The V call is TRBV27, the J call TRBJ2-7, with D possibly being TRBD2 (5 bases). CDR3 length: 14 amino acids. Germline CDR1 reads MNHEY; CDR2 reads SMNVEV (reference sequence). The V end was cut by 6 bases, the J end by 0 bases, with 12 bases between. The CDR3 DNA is TGTGCCAGCAGACAAGCGGATACCTCCTACGAGCAGTACTTC. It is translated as CASRQADTSYEQYF.

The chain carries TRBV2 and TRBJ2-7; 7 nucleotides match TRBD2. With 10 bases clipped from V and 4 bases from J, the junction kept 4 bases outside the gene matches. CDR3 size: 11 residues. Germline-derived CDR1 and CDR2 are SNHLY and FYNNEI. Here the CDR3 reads CAIREGYEQYF. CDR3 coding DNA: TGTGCCATCAGGGAGGGGTACGAGCAGTACTTC.

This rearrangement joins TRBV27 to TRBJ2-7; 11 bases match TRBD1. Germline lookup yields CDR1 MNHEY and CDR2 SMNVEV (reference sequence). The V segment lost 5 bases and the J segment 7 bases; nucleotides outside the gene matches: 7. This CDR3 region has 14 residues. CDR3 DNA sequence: TGTGCCAGCAGTGAAGGACAGGGGGCACGTGAGCAGTACTTC. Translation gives CASSEGQGAREQYF.

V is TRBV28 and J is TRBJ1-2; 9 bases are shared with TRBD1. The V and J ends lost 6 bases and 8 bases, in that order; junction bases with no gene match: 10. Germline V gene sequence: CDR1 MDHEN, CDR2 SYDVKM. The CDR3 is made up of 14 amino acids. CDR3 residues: CASSRPTTGGGYTF. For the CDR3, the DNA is TGTGCCAGCAGCCGACCTACTACAGGGGGCGGCTACACCTTC.

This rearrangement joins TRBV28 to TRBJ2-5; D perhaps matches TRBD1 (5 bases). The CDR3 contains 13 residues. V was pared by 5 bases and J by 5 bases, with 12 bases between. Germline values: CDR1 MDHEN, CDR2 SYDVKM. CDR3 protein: CASSAAGYETQYF. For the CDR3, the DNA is TGTGCCAGCAGTGCGGCAGGGTACGAGACCCAGTACTTC. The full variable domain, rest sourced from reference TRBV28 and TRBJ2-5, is DVKVTQSSRYLVKRTGEKVFLECVQDMDHENMFWYRQDPGLGLRLIYFSYDVKMKEKGDIPEGYSVSREKKERFSLILESASTNQTSMYLCASSAAGYETQYFGPGTRLLVL.

CDR3 sequence reads: CATGSIYEQYF. The CDR3, as DNA: TGTGCCACCGGGAGCATCTACGAGCAGTACTTC. The chain uses TRBV12-5 and TRBJ2-7, with D perhaps TRBD2 (6 bases). This CDR3 region has 11 residues. Germline V gives CDR1 LGHNT, CDR2 FRNRAP.

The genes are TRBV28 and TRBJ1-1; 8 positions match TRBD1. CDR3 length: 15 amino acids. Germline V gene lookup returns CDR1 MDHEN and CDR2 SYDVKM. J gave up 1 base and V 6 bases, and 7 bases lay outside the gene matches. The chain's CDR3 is CASRYLGQGNTEAFF. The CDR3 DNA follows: TGTGCCAGCAGGTACCTCGGACAGGGGAACACTGAAGCTTTCTTT.

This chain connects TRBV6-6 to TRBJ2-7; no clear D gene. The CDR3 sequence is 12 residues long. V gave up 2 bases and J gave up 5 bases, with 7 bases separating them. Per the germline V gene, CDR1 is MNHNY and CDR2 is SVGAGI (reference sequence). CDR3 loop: CASSYNFHEQYF. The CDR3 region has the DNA TGTGCCAGCAGTTACAACTTTCACGAGCAGTACTTC.

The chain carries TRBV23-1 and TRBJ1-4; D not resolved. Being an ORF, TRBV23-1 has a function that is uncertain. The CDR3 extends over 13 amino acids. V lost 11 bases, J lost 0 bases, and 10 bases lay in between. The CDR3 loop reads CARPGATNEKLFF. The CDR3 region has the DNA TGCGCCCGACCGGGTGCAACTAATGAAAAACTGTTTTTT.

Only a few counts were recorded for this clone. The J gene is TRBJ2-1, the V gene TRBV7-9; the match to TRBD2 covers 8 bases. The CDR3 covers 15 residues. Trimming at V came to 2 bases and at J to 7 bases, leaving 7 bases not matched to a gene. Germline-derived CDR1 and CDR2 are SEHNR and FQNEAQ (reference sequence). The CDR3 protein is CASSLWREEGNEQFF. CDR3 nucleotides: TGTGCCAGCAGCTTATGGCGGGAGGAAGGAAATGAGCAGTTCTTC.